This T cell receptor (beta chain) came from a study of beta chain features in type 1 diabetes. Study conclusions and caveats: Patients and controls would share equally any PCR tilt toward shorter templates. TCRB CDR3s were moderately but significantly shorter in Type 1 diabetes patients in all four CD4+ subsets.

CDR1 SGHAT and CDR2 FQDESV come from the germline V gene (reference sequence). Between the trimmed V and J ends, which lost 5 bases and 0 bases, there was a span of 13 bases. The CDR3 consists of 15 residues. On this clone: As yet, its antigen is unknown.

Purities in excess of 95% were seen in all sorted populations. Every isolated RNA sample was fully reverse transcribed, so sequencing captured expressed TCRB transcripts. TCRdb's table, derived via immunoSEQ multiplex PCR, lists solely in-frame clones and lacks some. The sample shows about 25,000 clones, over 65% of them seen only once. Sequencing was carried out using stem cell memory CD4+ T cells from blood. V gene TRBV11-1 combines with J gene TRBJ1-1; D perhaps matches TRBD1 (5 bases). The clonotype comes from a woman aged 40-49 years with type 1 diabetes. The CDR3 sequence: CASSPATDMNTEAFF. The DNA for the CDR3 is TGTGCCAGCAGCCCGGCGACAGACATGAACACTGAAGCTTTCTTT. The complete variable domain, with remaining parts taken from reference TRBV11-1 and TRBJ1-1, reads EAEVAQSPRYKITEKSQAVAFWCDPISGHATLYWYRQILGQGPELLVQFQDESVVDDSQLPKDRFSAERLKGVDSTLKIQPAELGDSAMYLCASSPATDMNTEAFFGQGTRLTVV.